Presented here are 8 T cell receptor beta chains from one specimen sequenced in a study of shared clonotypes between healthy human individuals. Sequencing used immunoSEQ multiplex PCR; TCRdb keeps in-frame clones, though not all of them. This table holds about 2.1 million clones, roughly 93% found once. Naive CD8 cells lacked CD45RO and underwent positive selection for CCR7, leaving out terminally differentiated effector memory CD45RA+ cells. Sequenced material: naive CD8+ T cells from PBMCs. These receptors were taken from a man aged 18 to 29 in good health. Some clones in this sample may be carry-over from other donors' samples.

This clone was counted between two and nine times. V gene TRBV7-9 combines with J gene TRBJ2-7; D call uncertain. V lost 1 base to trimming and J lost 3 bases, with 13 bases between them. The CDR3 extends over 15 amino acids. Looked up from germline, CDR1 is SEHNR and CDR2 is FQNEAQ (reference sequence). Written as DNA, the CDR3 is TGTGCCAGCAGCTTAGGGTTACCAAAAGACTACGAGCAGTACTTC. It codes for CASSLGLPKDYEQYF.

This chain links TRBV19 with TRBJ1-2, with 7 bases fitting TRBD1. The junction had 8 bases not matched to a gene; V was cut back by 7 bases and J by 6 bases. CDR3 length: 13 residues. Germline V gives CDR1 LNHDA, CDR2 SQIVND (reference sequence). CDR3 loop: CASTLDRAHGYTF. The CDR3 bases are TGTGCCAGTACCCTTGACAGGGCACATGGCTACACCTTC.

The J gene is TRBJ1-2, the V gene TRBV6-6, with TRBD1 identical over 10 bases. V lost 10 bases and J lost 3; bases outside the gene matches: 11. CDR1 MNHNY and CDR2 SVGAGI come from the germline V gene (reference sequence). The CDR3 has 15 residues. The CDR3, as DNA: TGTGCCACCTCGCCCCGGGACAGGGGAGACTATGGCTACACCTTC. Translation: CATSPRDRGDYGYTF.

This sequence joins TRBV7-3 and TRBJ2-5; TRBD2 aligns across 16 bases. J lost 2 bases, V lost 5 bases, and 11 bases had no gene match. CDR3 size: 19 residues. Germline CDR1 SGHTA, CDR2 FQGTGA. The chain's CDR3 is CASSPYPGLAGGGQETQYF. The CDR3, as DNA: TGTGCCAGCAGCCCATATCCGGGACTAGCGGGAGGGGGGCAAGAGACCCAGTACTTC.

This chain joins TRBV27 and TRBJ2-1; possibly TRBD2 for D (5 bases). V was shortened by 7 bases and J by 14 bases, with 21 bases between the two germline ends. The germline V gene encodes CDR1 MNHEY and CDR2 SMNVEV (reference sequence). The CDR3 runs 13 residues. CDR3 sequence: CASTQLEVLDKFF. CDR3 in DNA: TGTGCCAGCACTCAACTGGAGGTGCTAGACAAGTTCTTC.

The V gene is TRBV6-5, the J gene TRBJ1-1, with 7 positions matching TRBD1. The CDR3 sequence is 14 residues long. Germline V lookup: CDR1 MNHEY, CDR2 SVGAGI. With V trimmed by 2 bases and J by 3 bases, 3 bases remained unmatched. Here the CDR3 reads CASSYDRVDTEAFF. The CDR3 DNA sequence: TGTGCCAGCAGTTACGACAGGGTAGACACTGAAGCTTTCTTT.

This rearrangement joins TRBV6-6 to TRBJ1-5, with D tentatively TRBD1 (5 bases). V lost 6 bases and J lost 0, with 12 bases in between. Germline V lookup: CDR1 MNHNY, CDR2 SVGAGI (reference sequence). This CDR3 is built from 15 residues. CDR3 DNA sequence: TGTGCCAGCAGCGCGACAGAATATAGCAATCAGCCCCAGCATTTT. It is translated as CASSATEYSNQPQHF.

This clone was recorded once. The J gene is TRBJ2-5, the V gene TRBV7-8; 7 positions match TRBD1. The CDR3 length is 16 residues. V gave up 4 bases and J gave up 5 bases; unmatched junction bases: 13. CDR1 and CDR2 (germline): SGHVS, FQNEAQ. The CDR3 reads CASSSTDRDVMETQYF. CDR3 sequence (DNA): TGTGCCAGCAGCTCAACCGACAGGGACGTCATGGAGACCCAGTACTTC.